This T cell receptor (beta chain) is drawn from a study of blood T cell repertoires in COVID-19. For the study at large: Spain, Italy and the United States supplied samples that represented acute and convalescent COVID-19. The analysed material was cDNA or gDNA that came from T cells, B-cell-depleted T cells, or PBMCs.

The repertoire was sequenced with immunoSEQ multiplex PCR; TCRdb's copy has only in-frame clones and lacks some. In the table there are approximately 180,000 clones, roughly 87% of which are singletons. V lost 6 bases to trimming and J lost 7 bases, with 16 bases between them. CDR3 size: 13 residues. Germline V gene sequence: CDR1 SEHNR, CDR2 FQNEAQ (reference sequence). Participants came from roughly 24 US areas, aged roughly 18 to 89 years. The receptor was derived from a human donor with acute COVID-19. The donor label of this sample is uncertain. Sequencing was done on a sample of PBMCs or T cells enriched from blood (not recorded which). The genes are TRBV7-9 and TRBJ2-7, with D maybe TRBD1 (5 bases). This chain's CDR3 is CASSPRTKMEQYF. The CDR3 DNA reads TGTGCCAGCAGTCCTAGGACAAAAATGGAGCAGTACTTC.